A selection of T cell receptor beta chains follows, all from one sample in a study of OX40 agonist ivuxolimab in advanced cancers. The repertoire was sequenced with immunoSEQ multiplex PCR; TCRdb's copy has only in-frame clones and lacks some. The sample shows 75,000 to 90,000 clones, approximately 90% of them seen only once. Here the sequenced sample was CD4+ or CD8+ T cells sorted from blood, taken in a trial of the OX40 agonist ivuxolimab. Source of these receptors: an adult with an advanced solid tumor such as melanoma, head and neck, liver or kidney cancer. Both conserved end residues are part of each CDR3. Fields, in order: D gene, V gene, clone size, J gene, CDR3 protein, CDR3 DNA. The D gene is left open where the match is weak. Only some rows state a clone size, as once, few, many or a class for expanded clones.

-,TRBV6-4,-,TRBJ2-1,CASSDSFRVLSSNEQFF,TGTGCCAGCAGTGACTCGTTTCGGGTCCTCAGCAGCAATGAGCAGTTCTTC
-,TRBV10-3,-,TRBJ1-2,CAISEVGQGNYGYTF,TGTGCCATCAGTGAGGTAGGGCAGGGGAACTATGGCTACACCTTC
-,TRBV28,-,TRBJ2-7,CASSHQEGGYEQYF,TGTGCCAGCAGTCATCAGGAGGGGGGCTACGAGCAGTACTTC
TRBD1,TRBV5-4,-,TRBJ1-2,CASSSRQGASYGYTF,TGTGCCAGCAGCTCGAGACAGGGGGCATCGTATGGCTACACCTTC
TRBD1,TRBV6-5,-,TRBJ1-2,CASSYQEGQDYTF,TGTGCCAGCAGTTACCAAGAAGGACAGGACTACACCTTC
-,TRBV10-3,-,TRBJ2-1,CATGQSSYNEQFF,TGTGCCACAGGACAGAGCTCCTACAATGAGCAGTTCTTC
-,TRBV5-1,-,TRBJ2-2,CASSLAVGNTGELFF,TGCGCCAGCAGTTTGGCGGTTGGGAACACCGGGGAGCTGTTTTTT
-,TRBV9,few,TRBJ2-2,CASSVVWNTGELFF,TGTGCCAGCAGCGTAGTCTGGAACACCGGGGAGCTGTTTTTT
-,TRBV30,-,TRBJ1-4,CAWSTLGEKLFF,TGTGCCTGGAGTACTCTGGGGGAAAAACTGTTTTTT
TRBD2,TRBV2,-,TRBJ2-2,CASSREGSKAGELFF,TGTGCCAGCTCGCGGGAGGGATCTAAAGCCGGGGAGCTGTTTTTT
TRBD1,TRBV27,-,TRBJ2-7,CASSTLRGRAYEQYF,TGTGCCAGCAGTACCCTCAGGGGGCGAGCCTACGAGCAGTACTTC
-,TRBV30,few,TRBJ1-2,CAWSAEHLGFYGYTF,TGTGCCTGGAGTGCCGAGCACCTTGGATTCTATGGCTACACCTTC
TRBD2,TRBV10-2,-,TRBJ2-4,CASRGVAGGPLAKNIQYF,TGCGCCAGCAGAGGGGTAGCGGGAGGGCCTCTGGCCAAAAACATTCAGTACTTC
-,TRBV5-4,-,TRBJ2-3,CASSFGGVTDTQYF,TGTGCCAGCAGCTTTGGCGGGGTCACAGATACGCAGTATTTT
TRBD1,TRBV7-9,-,TRBJ1-1,CASSLVRDRVLAFF,TGTGCCAGCAGCTTAGTACGGGACAGGGTCCTTGCTTTCTTT
-,TRBV7-5,-,TRBJ2-4,CASSPTEGNIQYF,TGTGCCAGCAGCCCGACAGAGGGTAACATTCAGTACTTC
TRBD2,TRBV5-4,-,TRBJ2-3,CASSLAASGVPGGTQYF,TGTGCCAGCAGCTTGGCCGCCAGCGGGGTTCCGGGGGGTACGCAGTATTTT
TRBD1,TRBV10-2,few,TRBJ1-5,CASSESLGTGDQPQHF,TGCGCCAGCAGTGAGAGCCTAGGGACAGGGGATCAGCCCCAGCATTTT
-,TRBV28,once,TRBJ2-2,CASGDQFPLIRGANTGELFF,TGTGCCAGCGGGGACCAGTTCCCCTTAATCAGGGGAGCGAACACCGGGGAGCTGTTTTTT
-,TRBV2,few,TRBJ2-1,CATRAGSSYNEQFF,TGTGCCACTAGGGCGGGGAGCTCCTACAATGAGCAGTTCTTC
TRBD2,TRBV6-6,-,TRBJ2-7,CASTEGLAKTYEQYF,TGTGCCAGCACCGAGGGACTAGCGAAGACCTACGAGCAGTACTTC
-,TRBV7-9,-,TRBJ2-2,CASSLGSAEGTGELFF,TGTGCCAGCAGCTTAGGATCCGCTGAGGGGACCGGGGAGCTGTTTTTT
-,TRBV18,-,TRBJ1-2,CASSPPSRADGYTF,TGTGCCAGCTCACCACCGAGCAGGGCGGATGGCTACACCTTC
TRBD1,TRBV27,-,TRBJ2-3,CASSLSGTGGFTQYF,TGTGCCAGCAGTCTATCCGGGACAGGGGGTTTTACGCAGTATTTT
TRBD1,TRBV7-2,-,TRBJ1-3,CASSFGQGLISGNTIYF,TGTGCCAGCAGCTTTGGACAGGGCCTTATCTCTGGAAACACCATATATTTT
TRBD1,TRBV7-9,once,TRBJ1-1,CASNPGQGFAEAFF,TGTGCCAGCAACCCGGGACAGGGTTTCGCTGAAGCTTTCTTT
TRBD1,TRBV29-1,-,TRBJ2-7,CSARTGYEQYF,TGCAGCGCCCGGACAGGGTACGAGCAGTACTTC
-,TRBV5-1,-,TRBJ2-1,CASSSEVGASYNEQFF,TGCGCCAGCAGCTCGGAAGTGGGAGCCTCCTACAATGAGCAGTTCTTC
-,TRBV9,-,TRBJ1-2,CASSPPPRGAGYTF,TGTGCCAGCAGCCCCCCCCCGAGGGGGGCTGGCTACACCTTC
TRBD2,TRBV7-9,-,TRBJ2-7,CASSHGLESLEQYF,TGTGCCAGCAGCCACGGACTAGAGTCCCTCGAGCAGTACTTC
-,TRBV30,-,TRBJ2-5,CAWSRVGEAQYF,TGTGCCTGGAGTAGGGTAGGGGAGGCCCAGTACTTC
-,TRBV7-8,-,TRBJ2-7,CASSLGTASYEQYF,TGTGCCAGCAGCTTAGGGACCGCTTCCTACGAGCAGTACTTC
TRBD2,TRBV11-2,-,TRBJ2-7,CASSFSTFGRGSYEQYF,TGTGCCAGCAGCTTTAGTACCTTCGGGAGGGGATCCTACGAGCAGTACTTC
TRBD1,TRBV28,-,TRBJ1-5,CASSPPANQGGKSNQPQHF,TGTGCCAGCAGTCCCCCTGCGAATCAGGGGGGAAAGAGCAATCAGCCCCAGCATTTT
TRBD1,TRBV6-1,-,TRBJ1-3,CASSEQDRISGNTIYF,TGTGCCAGCAGTGAACAGGACAGGATCTCTGGAAACACCATATATTTT
TRBD2,TRBV18,-,TRBJ2-3,CASSPPASGGDTQYF,TGTGCCAGCTCACCACCGGCTAGCGGGGGGGATACGCAGTATTTT
-,TRBV28,few,TRBJ1-5,CASKFTGYSNQPQHF,TGTGCCAGCAAATTTACGGGGTATAGCAATCAGCCCCAGCATTTT
-,TRBV19,-,TRBJ2-4,CARRGPANIQYF,TGTGCCAGGCGGGGGCCAGCAAACATTCAGTACTTC
-,TRBV11-2,-,TRBJ1-1,CASSLGRGSTEAFF,TGTGCCAGCAGCTTGGGACGAGGATCCACTGAAGCTTTCTTT
TRBD2,TRBV6-5,-,TRBJ2-3,CASRRLAGGLDTQYF,TGTGCCAGCAGGCGACTAGCGGGGGGGCTAGATACGCAGTATTTT
-,TRBV18,-,TRBJ1-2,CASSSYKGSNYGYTF,TGTGCCAGCTCATCGTATAAGGGTTCTAACTATGGCTACACCTTC
TRBD2,TRBV11-2,-,TRBJ2-4,CASSPNRLAFKNIQYF,TGTGCCAGCAGCCCGAATCGACTAGCCTTCAAAAACATTCAGTACTTC
-,TRBV6-5,-,TRBJ2-3,CASSLFGGYTDTQYF,TGTGCCAGCAGTTTGTTTGGGGGATATACAGATACGCAGTATTTT
TRBD1,TRBV28,-,TRBJ1-5,CAINRDRGQQPQHF,TGTGCCATCAACCGGGACAGGGGGCAGCAGCCCCAGCATTTT
TRBD1,TRBV11-3,-,TRBJ1-1,CASILQGGTEAFF,TGTGCCAGCATCCTTCAGGGGGGCACTGAAGCTTTCTTT
-,TRBV7-9,-,TRBJ1-2,CASSPAGVYGYTF,TGTGCCAGCAGCCCGGCAGGGGTCTATGGCTACACCTTC
TRBD2,TRBV7-8,-,TRBJ2-7,CASSTIAGASYEQYF,TGTGCCAGCAGCACTATAGCGGGCGCCTCCTACGAGCAGTACTTC
-,TRBV4-1,-,TRBJ2-2,CASSQATTSTGELFF,TGCGCCAGCAGCCAAGCCACCACTTCCACCGGGGAGCTGTTTTTT
-,TRBV5-4,-,TRBJ2-1,CASSLVGAGEQFF,TGTGCCAGCAGCTTGGTGGGGGCAGGTGAGCAGTTCTTC
-,TRBV6-5,-,TRBJ1-1,CASSPSRGAGTEAFF,TGTGCCAGCAGTCCATCGCGGGGGGCTGGGACTGAAGCTTTCTTT
TRBD2,TRBV28,-,TRBJ2-3,CASSGRVTGTDTQYF,TGTGCCAGTAGCGGGAGGGTTACGGGCACAGATACGCAGTATTTT
-,TRBV6-1,-,TRBJ1-2,CASSLAGGRDGYTF,TGTGCCAGCAGCCTAGCGGGAGGGAGGGATGGCTACACCTTC
-,TRBV27,-,TRBJ1-5,CASSTGNQPQHF,TGTGCCAGCTCGACAGGAAATCAGCCCCAGCATTTT